This passage covers 2 T cell receptor beta chains from one sample sequenced in a study of cytomegalovirus exposure and HLA in healthy donors. The study ran its PCR with 60 Vbeta and 13 Jbeta primers. Profiling relied on immunoSEQ multiplex PCR, and the TCRdb table lists in-frame clones only, not all of them. The sample has around 130,000 clones, around three quarters seen once. The sequencing sample was made of PBMCs. These receptors came from a woman aged 60-70 years in good health and CMV-seropositive.

The chain employs TRBV10-3 and TRBJ2-3, with TRBD2 identical over 10 bases. Losses at the gene ends were 2 bases for V and 0 bases for J; bases not matched to a gene: 8. The CDR3 has 18 amino acids. The germline V gene encodes CDR1 ENHRY and CDR2 SYGVKD. The CDR3 DNA reads TGTGCCATCAGTGAGCCTTCAGGACTAGCGGCGAGCACAGATACGCAGTATTTT. It codes for CAISEPSGLAASTDTQYF.

The V call is TRBV4-1, the J call TRBJ2-2; 8 bases are shared with TRBD1. Trimming cost V 7 bases and J 2 bases; bases outside gene matches: 12. Germline V lookup: CDR1 MGHRA, CDR2 YSYEKL. The CDR3 contains 17 residues. CDR3 in amino acids: CASNPTPTGGNTGELFF. In DNA, the CDR3 is TGCGCCAGCAATCCTACCCCCACAGGGGGAAACACCGGGGAGCTGTTTTTT.